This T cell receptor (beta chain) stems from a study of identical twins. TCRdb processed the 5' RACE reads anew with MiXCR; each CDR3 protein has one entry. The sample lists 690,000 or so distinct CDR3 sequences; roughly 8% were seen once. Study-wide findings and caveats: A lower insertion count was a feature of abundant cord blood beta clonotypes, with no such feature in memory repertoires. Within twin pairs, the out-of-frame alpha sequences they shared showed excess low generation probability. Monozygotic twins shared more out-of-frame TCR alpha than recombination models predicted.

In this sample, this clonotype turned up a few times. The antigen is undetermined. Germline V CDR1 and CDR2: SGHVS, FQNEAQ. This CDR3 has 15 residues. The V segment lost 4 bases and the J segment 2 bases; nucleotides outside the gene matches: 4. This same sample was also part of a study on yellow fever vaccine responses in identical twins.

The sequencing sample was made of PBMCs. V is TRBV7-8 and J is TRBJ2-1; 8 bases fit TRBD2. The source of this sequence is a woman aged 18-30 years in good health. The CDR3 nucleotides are TGTGCCAGCAGCTCGGGACTAGATCCCTACAATGAGCAGTTCTTC. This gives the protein CASSSGLDPYNEQFF.